This T cell receptor beta chain was captured in a study of human T cells and chemical hapten exposure. Across the whole study: DPC (0.01%) was patch tested on the upper back and read at 6 days. Overall study findings and caveats: Compared with pre-sensitization or healthy control sets, expanded TCRs clustered more.

Individual cDNA molecules each carried unique molecular identifiers attached by the library. MiXCR was run by TCRdb on the RACE reads, yielding one entry per CDR3 protein. The profile covers about 90,000 distinct CDR3 sequences, with roughly a tenth appearing a single time and 2.2% taken by the ten largest. The CDR3 totals 13 residues. V gave up 1 base and J gave up 5 bases, with 8 bases separating them. Germline assignment: CDR1 MDHEN and CDR2 SYDVKM. Time point denoted: patch test 1, 2 weeks after DPC sensitization. Stated treatment: therapeutic diphenylcyclopropenone sensitization with weekly scalp DPC. For this clonotype: Its matching antigen is unknown.

The clonotype was recovered from a man aged 40-49 years with alopecia areata. Some clones in this sample may be carry-over from other donors' samples. Sequencing was performed on whole blood, taken in connection with sensitization to the hapten diphenylcyclopropenone (DPC). The J gene is TRBJ1-1, the V gene TRBV28; D is uncertain. The CDR3 sequence: CASSLFTRTEAFF. In DNA, the CDR3 is TGTGCCAGCAGTTTATTTACGAGGACTGAAGCTTTCTTT.